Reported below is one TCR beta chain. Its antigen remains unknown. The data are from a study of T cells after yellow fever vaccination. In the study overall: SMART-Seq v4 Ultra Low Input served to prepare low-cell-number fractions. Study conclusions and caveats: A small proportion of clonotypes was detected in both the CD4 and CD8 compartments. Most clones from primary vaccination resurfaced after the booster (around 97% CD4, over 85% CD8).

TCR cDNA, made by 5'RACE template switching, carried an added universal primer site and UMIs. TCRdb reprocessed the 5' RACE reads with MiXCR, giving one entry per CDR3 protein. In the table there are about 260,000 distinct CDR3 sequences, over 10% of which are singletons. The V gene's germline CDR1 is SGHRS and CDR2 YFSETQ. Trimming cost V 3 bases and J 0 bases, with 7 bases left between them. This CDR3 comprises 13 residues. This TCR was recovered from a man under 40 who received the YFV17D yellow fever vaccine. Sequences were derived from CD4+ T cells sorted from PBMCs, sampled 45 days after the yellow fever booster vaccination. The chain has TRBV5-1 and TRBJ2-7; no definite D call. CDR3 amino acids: CASSSALSYEQYF. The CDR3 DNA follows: TGCGCCAGCAGCTCCGCTCTCTCCTACGAGCAGTACTTC.